This T cell receptor beta chain was sequenced in a study of blood T cell repertoires in COVID-19. The overall study: Acute and convalescent COVID-19 specimens originated in the United States, Italy and Spain. The analysed material was cDNA or gDNA that came from T cells, B-cell-depleted T cells, or PBMCs.

The CDR3 has 17 residues. V was trimmed by 6 bases and J by 5 bases, leaving 23 bases between them. Germline V lookup: CDR1 SNHLY, CDR2 FYNNEI. Original methodology: Estimated nucleated cell counts came from reference gene primer amplification. Sequencing was performed with immunoSEQ multiplex PCR; in TCRdb, only in-frame clones are kept and a portion is missing. Clone size and the V and J calls come from that table; the DNA yielded D and trimming. The profile shows hundreds of thousands of clones, about 85% of them singletons. V and J are TRBV2 and TRBJ2-1; D may be TRBD2 (6 bases). This receptor was obtained from a man in his forties or fifties with acute or convalescent COVID-19. Sequenced material: peripheral blood. The CDR3 reads CASRLYPGLMINNEQFF. Written as DNA, the CDR3 is TGTGCCAGCAGACTGTACCCGGGACTTATGATAAACAATGAGCAGTTCTTC.